This TCR beta chain was profiled in a study of T-cell reconstitution after alpha-beta-depleted transplantation in children. Unique molecular identifiers were incorporated when the TCRbeta library was constructed. TCRdb redid the calling of the PCR reads with MiXCR, one entry per CDR3 protein. The repertoire includes about 440,000 distinct CDR3 sequences, over 40% of them detected once, and 25% to 30% sits in the top ten. This CDR3 has 15 amino acids. V was shortened by 4 bases and J by 4 bases, with 17 bases between the two germline ends. The germline V gene encodes CDR1 SGHRS and CDR2 YFSETQ. The chain joins TRBV5-1 to TRBJ1-1; a possible D gene is TRBD1 (6 bases). The source is a girl aged 2-9 years with aplastic anemia, due to receive a stem cell transplant. The material sequenced was PBMCs, taken before TCRalphabeta/CD19-depleted stem cell transplant. CDR3 nucleotides: TGCGCCAGCAGCCCGGGGGGGGGGCGGACCACTGAAGCTTTCTTT. This encodes CASSPGGGRTTEAFF.